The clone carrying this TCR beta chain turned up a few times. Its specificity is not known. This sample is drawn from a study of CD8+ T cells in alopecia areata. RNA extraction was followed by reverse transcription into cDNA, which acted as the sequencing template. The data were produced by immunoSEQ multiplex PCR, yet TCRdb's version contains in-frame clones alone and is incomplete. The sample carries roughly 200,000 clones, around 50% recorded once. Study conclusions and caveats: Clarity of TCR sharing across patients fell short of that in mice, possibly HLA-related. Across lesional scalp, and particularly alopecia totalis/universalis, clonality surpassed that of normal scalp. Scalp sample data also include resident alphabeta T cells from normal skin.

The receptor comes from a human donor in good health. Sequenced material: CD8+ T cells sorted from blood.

The CDR3 DNA reads TGTGCCAGCAGCTTCGGCGGGGGGACGTCCTACAATGAGCAGTTCTTC. This codes for CASSFGGGTSYNEQFF. The chain combines TRBV7-8 with TRBJ2-1; the match to TRBD2 covers 8 bases. V gave up 3 bases and J gave up 1 base; unmatched junction bases: 5. The germline V gene has CDR1 SGHVS and CDR2 FQNEAQ. CDR3 length: 16 residues.